Below, 31 T cell receptor beta chains from the same sample are listed, as sequenced in a study of blood T cell repertoires in COVID-19 (dated by TCRdb to the early 2020s). To prepare the library, the immunoSEQ multiplex PCR assay was applied. The table was pulled from immuneACCESS by TCRdb, which kept in-frame rearrangements only. Such tables lose some clones; where checked, under half of the loss comes from unresolved V genes, and the rest has no known cause. This sample lists 250,000 or so clones; 85% to 90% were detected once. Under 2% of the sample lies in the top ten. Sequencing was carried out using PBMCs or T cells enriched from blood (not recorded which). The receptors shown here come from a man between 35 and 55 years old who had recovered from COVID-19.

The chain joins TRBV11-1 to TRBJ2-5; TRBD2 matches 9 bases. This CDR3 is 15 amino acids long. The germline gives CDR1 SGHAT, CDR2 FQDESV (reference sequence). The ends lost 5 bases at V and 5 bases at J; junction bases unmatched: 9. The CDR3, as DNA: TGTGCCAGCAGCCCGGGACTAGCCGACGGGGAGACCCAGTACTTC. This sequence encodes CASSPGLADGETQYF.

This chain connects TRBV29-1 to TRBJ2-7, with D possibly matching TRBD1 (6 bases). Trimming shortened V by 4 bases and J by 6 bases, and 16 bases separated the two germline ends. The CDR3 loop spans 13 amino acids. Germline lookup yields CDR1 SQVTM and CDR2 ANQGSEA. CDR3 nucleotides: TGCAGCGTTGTCAGGGGACGGGGCTCCGAGCAGTACTTC. Amino acids: CSVVRGRGSEQYF.

This chain connects TRBV3-1 (or the pseudogene TRBV3-2) to TRBJ1-2; TRBD1 aligns across 9 bases. V trimming: 3 bases; J trimming: 8 bases; junction bases outside the gene matches: 4. Germline assignment: CDR1 LGHDT and CDR2 YNNKEL (reference sequence). The CDR3 length is 13 residues. The CDR3 coding sequence is TGTGCCAGCAGCCAGGGACAGGGTTGGGGCTACACCTTC. Its translation is CASSQGQGWGYTF.

This rearrangement joins TRBV18 to TRBJ2-1; TRBD2 is a possible D gene (6 bases). V gave up 2 bases and J gave up 4 bases, with 12 bases separating them. CDR3 length equals 15 residues. The V gene's germline CDR1 is KGHSH and CDR2 LQKENI. CDR3 amino acids: CASSPFGSSYNEQFF. The CDR3 DNA reads TGTGCCAGCTCACCATTCGGGAGTAGTTACAATGAGCAGTTCTTC. Full variable domain (remainder filled in from reference TRBV18 and TRBJ2-1): NAGVMQNPRHLVRRRGQEARLRCSPMKGHSHVYWYRQLPEEGLKFMVYLQKENIIDESGMPKERFSAEFPKEGPSILRIQQVVRGDSAAYFCASSPFGSSYNEQFFGPGTRLTVL.

The chain carries TRBV4-1 and TRBJ1-1; TRBD1 matches 8 bases. The V segment lost 5 bases and the J segment 0 bases; nucleotides outside the gene matches: 8. The CDR3 has 16 residues. Germline CDR1 and CDR2: MGHRA and YSYEKL. The CDR3, as DNA: TGCGCCAGCAGCACCCGACAGGGGACAATGAACACTGAAGCTTTCTTT. Translated: CASSTRQGTMNTEAFF.

V usage is TRBV5-1 and J usage is TRBJ2-1; 9 bases match TRBD2. The germline V gene has CDR1 SGHRS and CDR2 YFSETQ. Losses at the gene ends were 4 bases for V and 5 bases for J; bases not matched to a gene: 7. The CDR3 extends over 15 amino acids. CDR3 DNA sequence: TGCGCCAGCAGCCTAACTAGCGGGTCTAACAATGAGCAGTTCTTC. Protein sequence: CASSLTSGSNNEQFF. The entire variable domain, with the rest obtained from reference TRBV5-1 and TRBJ2-1, is as follows: KAGVTQTPRYLIKTRGQQVTLSCSPISGHRSVSWYQQTPGQGLQFLFEYFSETQRNKGNFPGRFSGRQFSNSRSEMNVSTLELGDSALYLCASSLTSGSNNEQFFGPGTRLTVL.

J is TRBJ1-1 and V is TRBV7-3; D unresolved. CDR1 SGHTA and CDR2 FQGTGA come from the germline V gene. Between the trimmed V and J ends, which lost 0 bases and 4 bases, there was a span of 15 bases. This CDR3 has 16 residues. CDR3 protein: CASSLTRGEGGTEAFF. CDR3 nucleotides: TGTGCCAGCAGCTTAACGCGCGGGGAAGGCGGCACTGAAGCTTTCTTT.

This CDR3 is CASSHSPGQAGTEAFF. For the CDR3, the DNA is TGCGCCAGCAGCCACTCGCCCGGACAGGCTGGCACTGAAGCTTTCTTT. The chain is built from TRBV4-1 and TRBJ1-1; 7 bases fit TRBD1. The CDR3 sequence is 16 residues long. The germline V gene has CDR1 MGHRA and CDR2 YSYEKL. Germline trimming cut 3 bases from V and 4 bases from J; bases unmatched to any gene: 11.

For the CDR3, the DNA is TGTGCCAGCAGTTACCTCCGGGACACTGAAGCTTTCTTT. It yields the protein CASSYLRDTEAFF. The genes are TRBV6-5 and TRBJ1-1; D not resolved. The V gene lost 2 bases and the J gene lost 3 bases, with 7 bases spanning the gap. CDR3 length equals 13 residues. CDR1 is MNHEY, CDR2 SVGAGI, per germline.

The chain combines TRBV4-3 with TRBJ1-5; D gene ambiguous. Germline assignment: CDR1 LGHNA and CDR2 YSLEER. Deletions cut 3 bases from V and 3 bases from J, with 9 bases between. There are 14 residues in the CDR3. CDR3 amino acids: CASSQQAYNQPQHF. In DNA form, the CDR3 reads TGCGCCAGCAGCCAGCAGGCCTACAATCAGCCCCAGCATTTT.

This clone has ten or more counts. The chain joins TRBV7-9 to TRBJ1-2; D remains ambiguous. This CDR3 spans 12 amino acids. The ends were cut back, 5 bases at V and 8 bases at J, with 12 bases in the middle. Germline V CDR1 and CDR2: SEHNR, FQNEAQ (reference sequence). DNA of the CDR3: TGTGCCAGCAGCCCTTCCTCGGGGGGCTACACCTTC. The encoded protein is CASSPSSGGYTF.

The V gene is TRBV28, the J gene TRBJ2-2; tentative D call: TRBD1 (6 bases). Per the germline V gene, CDR1 is MDHEN and CDR2 is SYDVKM. The germline V and J ends were trimmed by 3 bases and 6 bases, with 14 bases remaining between them. This CDR3 has 15 residues. CDR3 region: CASSLPGTLSGELFF. CDR3 bases: TGTGCCAGCAGTTTGCCCGGGACACTCTCCGGGGAGCTGTTTTTT. Full variable domain (missing parts from reference TRBV28 and TRBJ2-2): DVKVTQSSRYLVKRTGEKVFLECVQDMDHENMFWYRQDPGLGLRLIYFSYDVKMKEKGDIPEGYSVSREKKERFSLILESASTNQTSMYLCASSLPGTLSGELFFGEGSRLTVL.

V and J are TRBV9 and TRBJ1-1; D unresolved. The V gene lost 0 bases and the J gene lost 4 bases, with 13 bases spanning the gap. From germline, CDR1 is SGDLS and CDR2 YYNGEE. There are 15 residues in the CDR3. CDR3 residues: CASSVEGGRGTEAFF. CDR3 DNA: TGTGCCAGCAGCGTAGAAGGAGGTCGGGGCACTGAAGCTTTCTTT.

This chain connects TRBV4-3 to TRBJ1-1, with 7 bases that match TRBD1. CDR3 length: 15 residues. CDR1 and CDR2 from the germline V gene are LGHNA and YSLEER. J gave up 10 bases and V 3 bases, and 14 bases lay outside the gene matches. CDR3 DNA sequence: TGCGCCAGCAGCCAGGTAGGGACAGATGTTAGCGGAGCTTTCTTT. It codes for CASSQVGTDVSGAFF.

This chain links TRBV27 with TRBJ2-2; TRBD2 aligns across 8 bases. Germline trimming cut 2 bases from V and 6 bases from J; bases unmatched to any gene: 5. The CDR3 loop spans 15 amino acids. The germline gives CDR1 MNHEY, CDR2 SMNVEV (reference sequence). CDR3 residues: CASSLAGGQPGELFF. CDR3 nucleotide sequence: TGTGCCAGCAGTTTAGCGGGAGGACAACCCGGGGAGCTGTTTTTT.

A remark on this clone: One base away lies a much larger clone, so this may be a sequencing read error. The rearrangement links TRBV14 to TRBJ2-7; 12 bases fit TRBD1. CDR1 SGHDN and CDR2 FVKESK come from the germline V gene. V lost 5 bases to trimming and J lost 4 bases; unmatched junction nucleotides: 3. CDR3 length: 14 amino acids. Here the CDR3 DNA reads TGTGCCAGCAGCATGGGACAGGGGGCTTACGAGCAGTACTTC. Translating gives CASSMGQGAYEQYF.

This clone is judged medium-sized. The chain employs TRBV12-3 or TRBV12-4 and TRBJ2-7, with D uncertain. V lost 6 bases to trimming and J lost 6 bases, with 15 bases between them. The CDR3 runs to 13 residues. CDR3: CASSLDSPGEQYF. In DNA form, the CDR3 reads TGTGCCAGCAGCCTAGACTCCCCCGGCGAGCAGTACTTC.

The chain combines TRBV4-3 with TRBJ2-3; possible D gene TRBD2, 6 bases. Germline lookup yields CDR1 LGHNA and CDR2 YSLEER. The ends were cut back, 3 bases at V and 2 bases at J, with 15 bases in the middle. The CDR3 is 16 residues long. In DNA form, the CDR3 reads TGCGCCAGCAGCCAGGAGGGACCGCCATCCACAGATACGCAGTATTTT. Its translation: CASSQEGPPSTDTQYF.

This clone was seen a single time. V usage is TRBV28 and J usage is TRBJ1-2; TRBD1 aligns across 8 bases. The CDR3 runs to 14 residues. Germline CDR1 reads MDHEN; CDR2 reads SYDVKM. Trimming removed 5 bases from V and 4 bases from J; junction bases left unmatched: 6. The DNA for the CDR3 is TGTGCCAGCAGTCTTGAGACAGGGGTCTATGGCTACACCTTC. Amino acids: CASSLETGVYGYTF.

The rearrangement uses TRBV10-3 and TRBJ2-7, with TRBD1 identical over 8 bases. The CDR3 loop spans 11 amino acids. The ends lost 9 bases at V and 5 bases at J; junction bases unmatched: 3. Germline CDR1 and CDR2: ENHRY and SYGVKD. Here the CDR3 reads CAIGQGNEQYF. The CDR3 bases are TGTGCCATTGGACAGGGCAACGAGCAGTACTTC.

The CDR3 region is CASSQDWDRGEAFF. The CDR3, as DNA: TGTGCCAGCAGCCAAGATTGGGACAGGGGTGAAGCTTTCTTT. The chain combines TRBV3-1 (or the pseudogene TRBV3-2) with TRBJ1-1; 10 nucleotides match TRBD1. Germline V gene sequence: CDR1 LGHDT, CDR2 YNNKEL (reference sequence). V lost 0 bases to trimming and J lost 7 bases; unmatched junction nucleotides: 2. There are 14 residues in the CDR3.

The CDR3 DNA is TGTGCCAGCAACACAGGGGGCTCGAATGAAAAACTGTTTTTT. Translation: CASNTGGSNEKLFF. The genes are TRBV7-8 and TRBJ1-4; 9 nucleotides agree with TRBD1. Germline-derived CDR1 and CDR2 are SGHVS and FQNEAQ. Trimming cost V 7 bases and J 5 bases; bases outside gene matches: 5. The CDR3 extends over 14 amino acids.

The chain has TRBV7-8 and TRBJ2-3; no definite D call. Trimming removed 3 bases at V and 2 bases at J, with 12 bases between. CDR3 length equals 15 residues. The V gene's germline CDR1 is SGHVS and CDR2 FQNEAQ. CDR3 nucleotides: TGTGCCAGCAGCTTGACATCCTCGAACACAGATACGCAGTATTTT. Translation: CASSLTSSNTDTQYF.

Only a few counts were recorded for this clone. The V gene is TRBV2, the J gene TRBJ1-2, with D perhaps matching TRBD1 (5 bases). Germline lookup yields CDR1 SNHLY and CDR2 FYNNEI. Trimming removed 7 bases from V and 0 bases from J, with 15 bases in between. CDR3 size: 15 residues. The CDR3 coding sequence is TGTGCCAGCATTGATGCGGGGGAAACTAACTATGGCTACACCTTC. Residues: CASIDAGETNYGYTF.

The J gene is TRBJ2-3, the V gene TRBV6-5; TRBD1 might be the D (5 bases). The CDR3 contains 14 residues. V was shortened by 7 bases and J by 4 bases, with 15 bases between the two germline ends. The germline CDR1 and CDR2 sequences are MNHEY and SVGAGI. Here the CDR3 reads CASKGWLDADTQYF. As DNA, the CDR3 is TGTGCCAGCAAGGGGTGGCTAGATGCAGATACGCAGTATTTT.

This chain links TRBV28 with TRBJ2-7; the D gene is possibly TRBD2 (5 bases). V dropped 3 bases and J dropped 1 base, with 22 bases sitting between them. Looked up from germline, CDR1 is MDHEN and CDR2 is SYDVKM. The CDR3 extends over 18 amino acids. CDR3 protein: CASSFFALRKGGSYEQYF. The CDR3 region has the DNA TGTGCCAGCAGTTTTTTTGCCCTCCGGAAAGGAGGATCCTACGAGCAGTACTTC.

The table lists this clone with a few counts. The chain joins TRBV6-5 to TRBJ1-3; D remains unclear. This CDR3 is built from 16 residues. Between the trimmed V and J ends, which lost 0 bases and 1 base, there was a span of 10 bases. Per germline, CDR1 MNHEY and CDR2 SVGAGI. CDR3 amino acids: CASSYSTPGSGNTIYF. The DNA for the CDR3 is TGTGCCAGCAGTTACTCGACTCCGGGATCTGGAAACACCATATATTTT.

CDR3 in DNA: TGTGCCAGCAGCTTAGCGGTGCGGGCTACGCAGTATTTT. Its translation: CASSLAVRATQYF. The chain has TRBV27 and TRBJ2-3; D may be TRBD2 (6 bases). The CDR3 consists of 13 residues. CDR1 is MNHEY, CDR2 SMNVEV, per germline (reference sequence). Deletions cut 6 bases from V and 8 bases from J, with 15 bases between.

This clone was found a few times. The chain employs TRBV25-1 and TRBJ1-2, with D maybe TRBD1 (5 bases). Trimming left V 6 bases short and J 1 base short, with 21 bases between. This CDR3 has 17 amino acids. Germline CDR1 reads MGHDK; CDR2 reads SYGVNS. CDR3 sequence reads: CASRPPGSYGGNYGYTF. The CDR3 region has the DNA TGTGCCAGCAGACCTCCGGGAAGCTACGGGGGTAACTATGGCTACACCTTC.

This clone was found a few times. The chain recombines TRBV7-2 with TRBJ1-6; D not certain. The CDR3 totals 14 residues. The V gene lost 1 base and the J gene lost 4 bases, with 5 bases spanning the gap. Per the germline V gene, CDR1 is SGHTA and CDR2 is FQGNSA. The chain's CDR3 is CASSLGGYNSPLHF. The CDR3 nucleotides read TGTGCCAGCAGCTTAGGCGGATATAATTCACCCCTCCACTTT.

This sequence joins TRBV7-6 and TRBJ2-3; D gene uncertain. Germline V lookup: CDR1 SGHVS, CDR2 FNYEAQ. V lost 1 base and J 4 bases, leaving 3 bases between the germline ends. CDR3 length equals 12 residues. In nucleotides, the CDR3 is TGTGCCAGCAGCTTAGTAGCAGATACGCAGTATTTT. This codes for CASSLVADTQYF.